These 25 T cell receptor beta chains came from one sample sequenced in a study of T cell responses to AZD1222 COVID-19 vaccine. Data came from immunoSEQ multiplex PCR; TCRdb stores just in-frame clones and leaves some out. The sample includes over 140,000 clones, more than 85% seen only once; the top ten take 3.6%. Sequenced here: peripheral blood, sampled 28 days after the second AZD1222 dose. These receptor sequences come from an adult who received the AZD1222 COVID-19 vaccine.

The rearrangement links TRBV2 to TRBJ1-1, with TRBD1 identical over 9 bases. This CDR3 region has 12 residues. The V and J ends lost 6 bases and 7 bases, in that order; junction bases with no gene match: 3. Germline CDR1 is SNHLY and CDR2 is FYNNEI. CDR3 coding DNA: TGTGCCAGCAGAACAGGGGGCTTTGAAGCTTTCTTT. It is translated as CASRTGGFEAFF.

The chain has TRBV7-3 and TRBJ2-1, with D maybe TRBD2 (5 bases). In germline, CDR1 is SGHTA, CDR2 FQGTGA. V dropped 0 bases and J dropped 0 bases, with 6 bases sitting between them. The CDR3 contains 15 residues. The CDR3 spells CASSLTGSSYNEQFF. DNA of the CDR3: TGTGCCAGCAGCTTAACGGGGAGCTCCTACAATGAGCAGTTCTTC.

The chain uses TRBV3-1 (or the pseudogene TRBV3-2) and TRBJ2-7; the D is unclear. CDR3 length: 11 residues. The germline gives CDR1 LGHDT, CDR2 YNNKEL (reference sequence). V dropped 1 base and J dropped 6 bases, with 4 bases sitting between them. CDR3 sequence reads: CASSQAGEQYF. CDR3 DNA sequence: TGTGCCAGCAGCCAAGCAGGCGAGCAGTACTTC.

This chain uses TRBV5-1 with TRBJ2-7, with a weak D call TRBD1 (6 bases). The CDR3 spans 15 residues. CDR1 SGHRS and CDR2 YFSETQ come from the germline V gene. V shed 2 bases and J shed 3 bases, with 15 bases lying between them. DNA of the CDR3: TGCGCCAGCAGCTTTCTACAGGGCGAGGTCTACGAGCAGTACTTC. As protein: CASSFLQGEVYEQYF.

This clone has only one observation. The V call is TRBV18, the J call TRBJ1-1; the D is unclear. The V gene's germline CDR1 is KGHSH and CDR2 LQKENI. CDR3 size: 12 residues. V dropped 4 bases and J dropped 10 bases, with 13 bases sitting between them. The chain's CDR3 is CASSQNRQGAFF. The CDR3 DNA reads TGTGCCAGCTCACAAAACCGGCAAGGAGCTTTCTTT.

The chain is built from TRBV6-1 and TRBJ1-2; 7 bases align to TRBD1. This CDR3 is 13 amino acids long. CDR1 is MNHNS, CDR2 SASEGT, per germline. The trim removed 2 bases at V and 3 bases at J, leaving 0 bases unmatched. This CDR3 is CASSETGDYGYTF. CDR3 nucleotide sequence: TGTGCCAGCAGTGAAACAGGGGACTATGGCTACACCTTC.

The chain couples TRBV6-6 to TRBJ1-6, with D possibly matching TRBD1 (6 bases). The germline V gene encodes CDR1 MNHNY and CDR2 SVGAGI (reference sequence). Trimming shortened V by 6 bases and J by 0 bases, and 12 bases separated the two germline ends. The CDR3 contains 16 residues. The CDR3 sequence: CASRGQKSSYNSPLHF. DNA for the CDR3: TGTGCCAGCAGGGGACAAAAGAGCTCCTATAATTCACCCCTCCACTTT.

V is TRBV27 and J is TRBJ2-7; 7 bases line up with TRBD1. The CDR3 is 12 amino acids. V shed 8 bases, J shed 3 bases, and the junction held 4 bases outside the gene matches. Germline V lookup: CDR1 MNHEY, CDR2 SMNVEV (reference sequence). CDR3 loop: CASGRQGYEQYF. The CDR3 DNA follows: TGTGCCAGCGGACGACAGGGCTACGAGCAGTACTTC.

V usage is TRBV4-2 and J usage is TRBJ1-2; D perhaps matches TRBD1 (5 bases). The CDR3 runs 13 residues. V was shortened by 0 bases and J by 8 bases, with 10 bases between the two germline ends. Looked up from germline, CDR1 is LGHNA and CDR2 is YNFKEQ. The CDR3: CASSQDGAAGYTF. DNA of the CDR3: TGTGCCAGCAGCCAAGATGGGGCGGCCGGCTACACCTTC.

This chain links TRBV6-2 or TRBV6-3 with TRBJ1-1, with D tentatively TRBD1 (6 bases). Per the germline V gene, CDR1 is MNHEY and CDR2 is SVGEGT. The V gene lost 6 bases and the J gene lost 10 bases, with 18 bases spanning the gap. This CDR3 is built from 13 residues. In DNA form, the CDR3 reads TGTGCCAGCAGCCCCCCTCAGGGGCTGACAGCTTTCTTT. Protein: CASSPPQGLTAFF.

The chain has TRBV3-1 (or the pseudogene TRBV3-2) and TRBJ1-3, with TRBD1 as a possible D gene (5 bases). CDR1 and CDR2 (germline): LGHDT, YNNKEL (reference sequence). Deletions cut 8 bases from V and 3 bases from J, with 14 bases between. CDR3 length: 14 residues. The CDR3 bases are TGTGCCAGCCCGAAGACGGGACGTGGAAACACCATATATTTT. It yields the protein CASPKTGRGNTIYF.

This chain's CDR3 is CASSLITPGTSPSEQFF. In DNA form, the CDR3 reads TGTGCCAGCTCACTGATTACTCCGGGGACCTCTCCTTCGGAGCAGTTCTTC. V is TRBV18 and J is TRBJ2-1, with D perhaps assigned TRBD1 or TRBD2 (5 bases each). The V gene lost 4 bases and the J gene lost 10 bases, with 26 bases spanning the gap. The V gene's germline CDR1 is KGHSH and CDR2 LQKENI. The CDR3 extends over 17 amino acids.

V gene TRBV29-1 combines with J gene TRBJ2-3; 10 bases line up with TRBD1. The CDR3 loop spans 14 amino acids. CDR1 SQVTM and CDR2 ANQGSEA come from the germline V gene. V dropped 6 bases and J dropped 1; count of bases not matched to a gene: 4. CDR3 protein: CSVSGTGGTDTQYF. The CDR3 coding sequence is TGCAGCGTATCCGGGACAGGGGGCACAGATACGCAGTATTTT.

This clone was seen only once. The chain recombines TRBV27 with TRBJ2-1; possible D gene TRBD2, 5 bases. Germline V gene data show CDR1 as MNHEY and CDR2 as SMNVEV (reference sequence). The CDR3 is made up of 13 amino acids. V dropped 10 bases and J dropped 8 bases, with 18 bases sitting between them. DNA for the CDR3: TGTGCCACCCAAGGGTGGCTAGCACATGAGCAGTTCTTC. Translating gives CATQGWLAHEQFF.

The chain couples TRBV11-2 to TRBJ2-1; a possible D gene is TRBD2 (6 bases). The germline V gene encodes CDR1 SGHAT and CDR2 FQNNGV. The CDR3 is made up of 12 amino acids. V shed 1 base and J shed 9 bases, with 7 bases lying between them. Here the CDR3 DNA reads TGTGCCAGCAGCTTAGTCGGGGGTGAGCAGTTCTTC. This gives the protein CASSLVGGEQFF.

The chain is built from TRBV27 and TRBJ2-7, with 8 nucleotides matching TRBD2. Germline V gives CDR1 MNHEY, CDR2 SMNVEV (reference sequence). CDR3 size: 15 residues. V lost 6 bases to trimming and J lost 0 bases; unmatched junction nucleotides: 7. The chain's CDR3 is CASRSTSGHSYEQYF. Written as DNA, the CDR3 is TGTGCCAGCAGATCCACTAGCGGTCACTCCTACGAGCAGTACTTC.

The rearrangement joins TRBV5-4 to TRBJ1-2; 7 nucleotides match TRBD1. Looked up from germline, CDR1 is SGHNT and CDR2 is YYREEE (reference sequence). The CDR3 extends over 13 amino acids. V was pared by 4 bases and J by 4 bases, with 4 bases of the junction left unmatched. This chain's CDR3 is CASSLTGAYGYTF. DNA of the CDR3: TGTGCCAGCAGCCTTACAGGGGCCTATGGCTACACCTTC. Together with reference TRBV5-4 and TRBJ1-2, the CDR3 gives the full variable domain: ETGVTQSPTHLIKTRGQQVTLRCSSQSGHNTVSWYQQALGQGPQFIFQYYREEENGRGNFPPRFSGLQFPNYSSELNVNALELDDSALYLCASSLTGAYGYTFGSGTRLTVV.

The count of this clone is one. V and J are TRBV28 and TRBJ1-5, with D unclear. The CDR3 runs 15 residues. V lost 2 bases and J lost 2, with 10 bases in between. Germline loops: CDR1 MDHEN, CDR2 SYDVKM. The CDR3 DNA reads TGTGCCAGCAGTTTACGCAGCGGGCGCAATCAGCCCCAGCATTTT. Translated: CASSLRSGRNQPQHF.

The CDR3 spells CASSFGGTLTDTQYF. For the CDR3, the DNA is TGTGCCAGCAGTTTTGGGGGCACCCTCACAGATACGCAGTATTTT. The chain links TRBV28 to TRBJ2-3, with a weak D call TRBD1 (6 bases). There are 15 residues in the CDR3. Trimming removed 3 bases from V and 2 bases from J, with 12 bases in between. Germline V gives CDR1 MDHEN, CDR2 SYDVKM.

The chain combines TRBV19 with TRBJ2-5; maybe TRBD1 (5 bases). V gave up 8 bases and J gave up 0 bases, with 13 bases separating them. The germline gives CDR1 LNHDA, CDR2 SQIVND (reference sequence). This CDR3 has 14 amino acids. The CDR3 here is CASRLQGNQETQYF. As DNA, the CDR3 is TGTGCCAGTCGATTGCAGGGCAACCAAGAGACCCAGTACTTC.

The gene calls are TRBV5-1 and TRBJ1-2; D ambiguous. This CDR3 is built from 15 residues. Germline V gene sequence: CDR1 SGHRS, CDR2 YFSETQ. Trimming took off 1 base at V and 1 base at J, with 11 bases between the two ends. The CDR3 loop is CASSLSRDNNYGYTF. CDR3 coding DNA: TGCGCCAGCAGCTTGTCCCGTGACAATAACTATGGCTACACCTTC.

V gene TRBV6-4 combines with J gene TRBJ1-5, with a possible D match to TRBD1 (6 bases). The CDR3 totals 14 residues. The germline CDR1 and CDR2 sequences are MRHNA and SNTAGT. V lost 6 bases to trimming and J lost 2 bases, with 11 bases between them. In DNA, the CDR3 is TGTGCCAGCAGCCCCGGGGGCGGCAATCAGCCCCAGCATTTT. It translates to CASSPGGGNQPQHF.

The V call is TRBV13, the J call TRBJ1-2, with D perhaps matching TRBD1 (6 bases). Between the trimmed V and J ends, which lost 5 bases and 5 bases, there was a span of 18 bases. The germline CDR1 and CDR2 sequences are PRHDT and FYEKMQ (reference sequence). The CDR3 loop spans 15 amino acids. DNA for the CDR3: TGTGCCAGCAGCGCCCTCGGGGGGCGCCAGTATGGCTACACCTTC. Residues: CASSALGGRQYGYTF.

The chain couples TRBV27 to TRBJ2-1; 8 bases are a match to TRBD2. Looked up from germline, CDR1 is MNHEY and CDR2 is SMNVEV (reference sequence). The CDR3 totals 19 residues. With 7 bases clipped from V and 6 bases from J, the junction kept 23 bases outside the gene matches. In DNA, the CDR3 is TGTGCCAGCACCCCGCCAGCGGGAGCCACTTCACGATTAGGCAATGAGCAGTTCTTC. This codes for CASTPPAGATSRLGNEQFF.

The chain couples TRBV28 to TRBJ2-1, with TRBD1 matching 7 bases. Germline CDR1 is MDHEN and CDR2 is SYDVKM. With V trimmed by 7 bases and J by 8 bases, 14 bases remained unmatched. The CDR3 is 15 amino acids. CDR3 sequence (DNA): TGTGCCAGCAAAGCGACAGGGTCCAGGGGTGATGAGCAGTTCTTC. It is translated as CASKATGSRGDEQFF. Complete variable domain (other parts from reference TRBV28 and TRBJ2-1): DVKVTQSSRYLVKRTGEKVFLECVQDMDHENMFWYRQDPGLGLRLIYFSYDVKMKEKGDIPEGYSVSREKKERFSLILESASTNQTSMYLCASKATGSRGDEQFFGPGTRLTVL.